These T cell receptor beta chains were read from a single sample in a study of vaccination and CD4 T cells after COVID-19. Antigen specificity for these receptors is unknown. MiXCR, run by TCRdb on the PCR reads, gives a single entry per CDR3 protein. The sample holds roughly 5,400 distinct CDR3 sequences, under 40% seen once. The sequencing used CD4+ T cells from blood, cultured in vitro, collected after SARS-CoV-2 vaccination. The receptors were gathered from a human donor who had recovered from COVID-19. CDR3s include the opening cysteine and the closing phenylalanine or tryptophan. Each record gives: D gene, clone size, V gene, J gene, CDR3 DNA, CDR3 protein. D genes are given only for firm matches. For some rows the clone size is stated as once, few or many, or as a class when expanded; others skip it.

>-|-|TRBV20-1|TRBJ2-2
TGCAGTGCTAGAGATATGGGACTTCCCACCGGGGAGCTGTTTTTT
CSARDMGLPTGELFF
>-|-|TRBV10-3|TRBJ1-5
TGTGCCATCAGTGAAGTCAGGGGTCAGCCCCAGCATTTT
CAISEVRGQPQHF
>-|-|TRBV14|TRBJ2-3
TGTGCCAGCAGCCAAACAGCCTATACGCAGTATTTT
CASSQTAYTQYF
>-|-|TRBV6-1|TRBJ1-1
TGTGCCAGCAGCGCTGCCTGGACCAAAAACACTGAAGCTTTCTTT
CASSAAWTKNTEAFF
>-|-|TRBV6-5|TRBJ2-1
TGTGCCAGCAGTTACTCCAAGCCATCCGGAGGGCGGGGTGAGCAGTTCTTC
CASSYSKPSGGRGEQFF
>-|-|TRBV6-5|TRBJ1-1
TGTGCCAGCAGTTCCGTGGGGAGGGGCACTGAAGCTTTCTTT
CASSSVGRGTEAFF
>-|large|TRBV20-1|TRBJ2-7
TGCAGTGTTGGAGCAGGAGCGCCCTACGAGCAGTACTTC
CSVGAGAPYEQYF
>TRBD2|-|TRBV7-9|TRBJ2-5
TGTGCCAGCAGCTTGGGGGGGTCGGAGACCCAGTACTTC
CASSLGGSETQYF
>-|medium-sized|TRBV7-2|TRBJ2-7
TGTGCCAGCAGCTTAGCGGTTAATTCCTACGAGCAGTACTTC
CASSLAVNSYEQYF
>-|-|TRBV6-1|TRBJ1-2
TGTGCCAGCAGTGGACTCGGGACGAACTATGGCTACACCTTC
CASSGLGTNYGYTF
>TRBD2|few|TRBV6-1|TRBJ2-7
TGTGCCAGCAGCAGACTAGCGGGAGGAGGGTCCTACGAGCAGTACTTC
CASSRLAGGGSYEQYF
>TRBD1|few|TRBV6-1|TRBJ2-3
TGTGCCAGCAGTGACCCACTCGCCTGGACAGGGGCTGATACGCAGTATTTT
CASSDPLAWTGADTQYF
>-|-|TRBV6-1|TRBJ2-7
TGTGCCAGCAGTCACCCTTCGACACGTTCCTACGAGCAGTACTTC
CASSHPSTRSYEQYF
>-|-|TRBV5-1|TRBJ1-5
TGCGCCAGCAGCTGGGGGACCCCCAATCAGCCCCAGCATTTT
CASSWGTPNQPQHF
>-|-|TRBV10-3|TRBJ1-1
TGTGCCATCAGCCTGGAAAGGGAGATTGAAGCTTTCTTT
CAISLEREIEAFF
>-|-|TRBV14|TRBJ2-1
TGTGCCAGCAGCCCCCTCAGCGGCTCCTACAATGAGCAGTTCTTC
CASSPLSGSYNEQFF
>-|-|TRBV9|TRBJ2-5
TGTGCCAGCAGCGTAGTTGGGGGTCGGGAGACCCAGTACTTC
CASSVVGGRETQYF
>TRBD2|once|TRBV7-3|TRBJ2-1
TGTGCCAGCAGCTTATACGGGCTAGCGGAGTACAATGAGCAGTTCTTC
CASSLYGLAEYNEQFF
>-|few|TRBV6-5|TRBJ1-6
TGTGCCAGCAGTTTTGGTCAGACCCTAAATTCACCCCTCCACTTT
CASSFGQTLNSPLHF
>TRBD1|-|TRBV15|TRBJ2-7
TGTGCCACCAGGAGGGGACAGGGGGCCACCTACGAGCAGTACTTC
CATRRGQGATYEQYF
>-|-|TRBV7-2|TRBJ1-1
TGTGCCACCGGGGTGCAGAACACTGAAGCTTTCTTT
CATGVQNTEAFF
>-|-|TRBV12-3/TRBV12-4|TRBJ1-2
TGTGCCAGCAGTCCGACAGGACTGGGAGGCTACACCTTC
CASSPTGLGGYTF
>-|few|TRBV6-1|TRBJ2-3
TGTGCCAGCAGTGAAGCGCTAACGAGACCTCTTAGCACAGATACGCAGTATTTT
CASSEALTRPLSTDTQYF
>-|few|TRBV6-1|TRBJ2-7
TGTGCCAGCAGTGAACCAGGGACCTACGAGCAGTACTTC
CASSEPGTYEQYF